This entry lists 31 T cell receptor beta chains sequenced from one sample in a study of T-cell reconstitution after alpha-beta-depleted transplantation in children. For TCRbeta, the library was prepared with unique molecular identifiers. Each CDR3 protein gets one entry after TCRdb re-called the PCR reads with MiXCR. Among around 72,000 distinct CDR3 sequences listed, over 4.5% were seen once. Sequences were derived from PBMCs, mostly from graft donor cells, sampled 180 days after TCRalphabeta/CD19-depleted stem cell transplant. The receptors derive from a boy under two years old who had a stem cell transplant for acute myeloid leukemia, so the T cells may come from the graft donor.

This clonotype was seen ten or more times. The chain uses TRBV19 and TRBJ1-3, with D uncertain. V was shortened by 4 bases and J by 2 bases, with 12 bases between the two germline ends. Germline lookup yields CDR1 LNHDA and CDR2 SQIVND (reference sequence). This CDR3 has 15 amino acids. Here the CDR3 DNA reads TGTGCCAGTAGTACCCTACAGCCCGCTGGAAACACCATATATTTT. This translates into CASSTLQPAGNTIYF.

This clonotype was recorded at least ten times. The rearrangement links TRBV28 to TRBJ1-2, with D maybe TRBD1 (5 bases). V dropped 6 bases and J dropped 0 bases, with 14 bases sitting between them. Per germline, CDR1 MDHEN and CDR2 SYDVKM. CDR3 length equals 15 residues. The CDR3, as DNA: TGTGCCAGCAGGTCCTGGGGGACTACTAACTATGGCTACACCTTC. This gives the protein CASRSWGTTNYGYTF.

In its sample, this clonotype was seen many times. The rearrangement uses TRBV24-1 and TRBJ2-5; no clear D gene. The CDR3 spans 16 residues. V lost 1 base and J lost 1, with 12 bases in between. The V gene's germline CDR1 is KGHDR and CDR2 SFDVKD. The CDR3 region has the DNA TGTGCCACCAGTGATTTTAGCTCTTCGGGCCAAGAGACCCAGTACTTC. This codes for CATSDFSSSGQETQYF.

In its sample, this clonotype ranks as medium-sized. CDR3 sequence reads: CASSLGRAYSSYEQYV. CDR3 coding DNA: TGTGCCAGCAGTTTAGGTAGGGCTTACAGCTCCTACGAGCAGTACGTC. This sequence joins TRBV12-3 or TRBV12-4 and TRBJ2-7, with unresolved D. V lost 1 base and J lost 0, with 13 bases in between. This CDR3 is 16 amino acids long.

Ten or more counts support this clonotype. The CDR3 nucleotides read TGCGCCAGCAGCCGCGGGACAGAGAACACTGAAGCTTTCTTT. As protein: CASSRGTENTEAFF. The genes are TRBV5-1 and TRBJ1-1; 7 bases fit TRBD1. The germline V gene encodes CDR1 SGHRS and CDR2 YFSETQ. The CDR3 is made up of 14 amino acids. The trim removed 4 bases at V and 1 base at J, leaving 4 bases unmatched.

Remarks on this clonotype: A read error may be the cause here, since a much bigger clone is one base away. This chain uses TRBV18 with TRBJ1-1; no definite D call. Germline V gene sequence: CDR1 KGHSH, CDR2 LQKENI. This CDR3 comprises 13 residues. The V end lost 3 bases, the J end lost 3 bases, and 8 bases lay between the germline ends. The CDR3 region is CASSPQDHTEAFF. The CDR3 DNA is TGTGCCAGCTCACCGCAGGACCACACTGAAGCTTTCTTT. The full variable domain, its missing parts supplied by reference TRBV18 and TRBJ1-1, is NAGVMQNPRHLVRRRGQEARLRCSPMKGHSHVYWYRQLPEEGLKFMVYLQKENIIDESGMPKERFSAEFPKEGPSILRIQQVVRGDSAAYFCASSPQDHTEAFFGQGTRLTVV.

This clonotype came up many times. The CDR3 nucleotides read TGCAGTGCTAGAGAATCCGGGAATCAGCCCCAGCATTTT. It is translated as CSARESGNQPQHF. The chain recombines TRBV20-1 with TRBJ1-5; D unresolved. CDR3 length: 13 amino acids. V was trimmed by 0 bases and J by 4 bases, leaving 7 bases between them. The V gene's germline CDR1 is DFQATT and CDR2 SNEGSKA (reference sequence).

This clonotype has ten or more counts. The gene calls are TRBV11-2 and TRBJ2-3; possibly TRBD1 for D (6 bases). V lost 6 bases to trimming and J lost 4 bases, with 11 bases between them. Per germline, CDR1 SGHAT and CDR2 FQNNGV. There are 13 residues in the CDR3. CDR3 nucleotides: TGTGCCAGCAGAAAAACAGGGTCAGATACGCAGTATTTT. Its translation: CASRKTGSDTQYF.

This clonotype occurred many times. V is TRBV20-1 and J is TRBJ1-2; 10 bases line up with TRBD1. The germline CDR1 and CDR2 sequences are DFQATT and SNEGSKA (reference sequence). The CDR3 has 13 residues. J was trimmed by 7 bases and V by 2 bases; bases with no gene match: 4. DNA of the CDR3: TGCAGTGCTAGAAGGACAGGGGGATTTGGCTACACCTTC. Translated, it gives CSARRTGGFGYTF.

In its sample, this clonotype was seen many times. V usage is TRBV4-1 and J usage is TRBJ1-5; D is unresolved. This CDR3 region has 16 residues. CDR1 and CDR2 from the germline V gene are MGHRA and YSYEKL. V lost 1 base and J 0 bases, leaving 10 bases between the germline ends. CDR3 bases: TGCGCCAGCAGCCAAGCTTCAGACTATAGCAATCAGCCCCAGCATTTT. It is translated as CASSQASDYSNQPQHF.

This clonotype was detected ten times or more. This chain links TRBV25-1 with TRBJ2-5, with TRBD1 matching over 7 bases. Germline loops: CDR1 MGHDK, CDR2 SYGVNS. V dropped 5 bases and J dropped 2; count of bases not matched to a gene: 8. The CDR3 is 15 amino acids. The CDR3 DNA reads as TGTGCCAGCAGTAACCTTGACAGGGTTCAAGAGACCCAGTACTTC. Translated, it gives CASSNLDRVQETQYF. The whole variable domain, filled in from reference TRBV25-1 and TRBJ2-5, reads EADIYQTPRYLVIGTGKKITLECSQTMGHDKMYWYQQDPGMELHLIHYSYGVNSTEKGDLSSESTVSRIRTEHFPLTLESARPSHTSQYLCASSNLDRVQETQYFGPGTRLLVL.

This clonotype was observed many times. CDR3 nucleotides: TGTGCCAGCACCCTGGCGGGGAGTCAGCCCCAGCATTTT. Protein sequence: CASTLAGSQPQHF. The J gene is TRBJ1-5, the V gene TRBV12-3 or TRBV12-4; D ambiguous. The V end was cut by 7 bases, the J end by 6 bases, with 13 bases between. This CDR3 is built from 13 residues.

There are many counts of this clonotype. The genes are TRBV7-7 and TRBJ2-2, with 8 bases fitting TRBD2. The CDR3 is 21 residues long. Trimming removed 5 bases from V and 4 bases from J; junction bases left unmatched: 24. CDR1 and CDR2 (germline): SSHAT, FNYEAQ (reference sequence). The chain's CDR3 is CASSLSVTRLAPRGITGELFF. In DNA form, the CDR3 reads TGTGCCAGCAGCCTAAGTGTAACGAGACTAGCGCCCAGGGGCATCACCGGGGAGCTGTTTTTT. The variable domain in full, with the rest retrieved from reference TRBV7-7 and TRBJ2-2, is GAGVSQSPRYKVTKRGQDVTLRCDPISSHATLYWYQQALGQGPEFLTYFNYEAQPDKSGLPSDRFSAERPEGSISTLTIQRTEQRDSAMYRCASSLSVTRLAPRGITGELFFGEGSRLTVL.

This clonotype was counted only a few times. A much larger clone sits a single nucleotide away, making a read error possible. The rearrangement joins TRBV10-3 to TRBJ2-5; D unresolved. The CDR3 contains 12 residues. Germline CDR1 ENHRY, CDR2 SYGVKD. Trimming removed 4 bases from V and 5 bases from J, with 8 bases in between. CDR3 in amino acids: CAISAVAETQYF. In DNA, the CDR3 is TGTGCCATCAGTGCTGTGGCTGAGACCCAGTACTTC.

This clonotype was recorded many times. CDR3 loop: CASSLRGPHRAGELFF. The CDR3, as DNA: TGTGCCAGCAGCTTAAGGGGGCCCCACCGCGCCGGGGAGCTGTTTTTT. J is TRBJ2-2 and V is TRBV11-1, with 7 bases fitting TRBD1. V was clipped by 2 bases and J by 6 bases; unmatched bases: 9. The CDR3 is 16 amino acids. CDR1 is SGHAT and CDR2 is FQDESV in the germline V gene (reference sequence).

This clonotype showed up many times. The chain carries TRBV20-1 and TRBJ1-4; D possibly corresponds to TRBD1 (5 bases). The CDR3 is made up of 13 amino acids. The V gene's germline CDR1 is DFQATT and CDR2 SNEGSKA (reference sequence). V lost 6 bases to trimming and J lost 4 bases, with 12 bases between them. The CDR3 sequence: CSAAGGFNEKLFF. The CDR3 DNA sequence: TGCAGTGCGGCTGGGGGGTTTAATGAAAAACTGTTTTTT.

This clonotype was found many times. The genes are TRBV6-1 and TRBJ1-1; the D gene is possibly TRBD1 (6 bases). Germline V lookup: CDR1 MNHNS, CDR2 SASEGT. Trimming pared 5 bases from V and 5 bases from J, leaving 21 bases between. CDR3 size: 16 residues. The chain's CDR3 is CASSKWSTGRWTEAFF. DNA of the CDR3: TGTGCCAGCAGTAAATGGAGCACAGGGAGATGGACTGAAGCTTTCTTT.

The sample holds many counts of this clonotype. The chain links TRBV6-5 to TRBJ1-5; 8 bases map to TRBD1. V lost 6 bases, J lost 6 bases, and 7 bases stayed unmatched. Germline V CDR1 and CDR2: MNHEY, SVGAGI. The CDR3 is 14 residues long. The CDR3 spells CASRPDRGGQPQHF. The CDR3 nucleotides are TGTGCCAGCAGGCCCGACAGGGGAGGTCAGCCCCAGCATTTT.

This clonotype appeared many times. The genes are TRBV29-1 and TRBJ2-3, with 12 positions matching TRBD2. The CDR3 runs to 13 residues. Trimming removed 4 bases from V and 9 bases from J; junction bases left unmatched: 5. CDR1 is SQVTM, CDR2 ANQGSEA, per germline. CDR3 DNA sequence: TGCAGCGTTGCTAGCGGGGGGGCCGGAACGCAGTATTTT. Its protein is CSVASGGAGTQYF.

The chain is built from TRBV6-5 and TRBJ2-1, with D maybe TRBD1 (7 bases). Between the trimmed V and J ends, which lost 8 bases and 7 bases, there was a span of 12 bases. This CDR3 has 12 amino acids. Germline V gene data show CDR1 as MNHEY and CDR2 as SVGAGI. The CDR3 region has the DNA TGTGCCAGCCAGGGGGGCGGAAATGAGCAGTTCTTC. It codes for CASQGGGNEQFF.

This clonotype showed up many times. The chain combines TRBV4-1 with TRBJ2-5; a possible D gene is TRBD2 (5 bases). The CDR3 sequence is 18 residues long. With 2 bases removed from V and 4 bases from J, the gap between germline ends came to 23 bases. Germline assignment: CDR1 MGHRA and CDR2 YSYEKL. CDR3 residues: CASSQLPPPPASRETQYF. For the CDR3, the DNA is TGCGCCAGCAGCCAACTACCTCCCCCACCGGCTAGCCGAGAGACCCAGTACTTC.

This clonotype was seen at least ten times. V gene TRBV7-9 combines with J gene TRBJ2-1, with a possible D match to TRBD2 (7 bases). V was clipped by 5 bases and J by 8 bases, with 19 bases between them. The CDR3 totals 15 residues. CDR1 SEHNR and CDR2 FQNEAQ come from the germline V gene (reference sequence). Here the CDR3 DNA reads TGTGCCAGCAGCCTAATTGGGGGGGGGCTTCATGAGCAGTTCTTC. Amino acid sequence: CASSLIGGGLHEQFF.

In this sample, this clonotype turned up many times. The CDR3 DNA reads TGTGCCAGCACTCCGGGACTAGCGGAAGAGACCCAGTACTTC. Amino acid sequence: CASTPGLAEETQYF. The chain recombines TRBV2 with TRBJ2-5; TRBD2 agrees at 11 bases. Germline assignment: CDR1 SNHLY and CDR2 FYNNEI. This CDR3 is 14 amino acids long. Germline trimming cut 7 bases from V and 3 bases from J; bases unmatched to any gene: 4.

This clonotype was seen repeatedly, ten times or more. The CDR3 sequence: CASSQGRFYEQYF. The CDR3 bases are TGCGCCAGCAGCCAAGGGAGGTTCTACGAGCAGTACTTC. The genes are TRBV4-3 and TRBJ2-7; perhaps TRBD2 as D (5 bases). The germline CDR1 and CDR2 sequences are LGHNA and YSLEER. The CDR3 runs 13 residues. The germline V and J ends were trimmed by 1 base and 3 bases, with 7 bases remaining between them.

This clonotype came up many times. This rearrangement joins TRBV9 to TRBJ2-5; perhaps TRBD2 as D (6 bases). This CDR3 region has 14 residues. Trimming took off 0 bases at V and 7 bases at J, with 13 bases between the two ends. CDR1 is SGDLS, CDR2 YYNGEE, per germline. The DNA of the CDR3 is TGTGCCAGCAGCGTAGACGGGGGAGTGGGGACCCAGTACTTC. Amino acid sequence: CASSVDGGVGTQYF.

CDR3 in amino acids: CTLLPVPGTSGEETQYF. The CDR3 coding sequence is TGTACCCTCCTCCCCGTTCCCGGGACTAGCGGGGAAGAGACCCAGTACTTC. The chain links TRBV12-3 or TRBV12-4 to TRBJ2-5; 13 nucleotides agree with TRBD2. This CDR3 is 17 amino acids long.

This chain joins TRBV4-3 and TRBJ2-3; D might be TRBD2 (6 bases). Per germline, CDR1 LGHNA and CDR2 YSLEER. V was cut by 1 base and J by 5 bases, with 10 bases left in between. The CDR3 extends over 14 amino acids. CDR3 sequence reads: CASSQGLGVDTQYF. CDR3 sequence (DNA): TGCGCCAGCAGCCAAGGACTAGGGGTAGATACGCAGTATTTT.

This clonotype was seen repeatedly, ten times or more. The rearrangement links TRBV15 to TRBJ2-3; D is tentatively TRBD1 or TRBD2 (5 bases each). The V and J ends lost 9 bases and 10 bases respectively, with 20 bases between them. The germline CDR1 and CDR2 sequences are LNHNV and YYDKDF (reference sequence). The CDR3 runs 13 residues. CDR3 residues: CATSPISEGPQYF. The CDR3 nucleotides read TGTGCCACGTCCCCCATAAGTGAGGGGCCGCAGTATTTT.

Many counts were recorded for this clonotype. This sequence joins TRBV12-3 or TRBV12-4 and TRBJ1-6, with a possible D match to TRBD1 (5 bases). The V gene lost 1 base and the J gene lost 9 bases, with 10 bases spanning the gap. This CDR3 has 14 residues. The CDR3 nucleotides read TGTGCCAGCAGTTTAGTGGGGGACGGTTCACCCCTCCACTTT. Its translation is CASSLVGDGSPLHF.

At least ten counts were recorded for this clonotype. CDR3 coding DNA: TGTGCCAGCAGTCCCCCCCCACACGAGACCCAGTACTTC. Amino acids: CASSPPPHETQYF. V gene TRBV27 combines with J gene TRBJ2-5; D ambiguous. This CDR3 has 13 residues. Trimming left V 5 bases short and J 5 bases short, with 12 bases between. CDR1 is MNHEY, CDR2 SMNVEV, per germline (reference sequence).

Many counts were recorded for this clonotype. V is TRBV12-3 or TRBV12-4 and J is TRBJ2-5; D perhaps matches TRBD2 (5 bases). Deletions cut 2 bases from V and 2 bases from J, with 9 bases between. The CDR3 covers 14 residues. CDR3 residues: CASSLSGIQETQYF. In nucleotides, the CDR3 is TGTGCCAGCAGTTTATCGGGGATTCAAGAGACCCAGTACTTC.